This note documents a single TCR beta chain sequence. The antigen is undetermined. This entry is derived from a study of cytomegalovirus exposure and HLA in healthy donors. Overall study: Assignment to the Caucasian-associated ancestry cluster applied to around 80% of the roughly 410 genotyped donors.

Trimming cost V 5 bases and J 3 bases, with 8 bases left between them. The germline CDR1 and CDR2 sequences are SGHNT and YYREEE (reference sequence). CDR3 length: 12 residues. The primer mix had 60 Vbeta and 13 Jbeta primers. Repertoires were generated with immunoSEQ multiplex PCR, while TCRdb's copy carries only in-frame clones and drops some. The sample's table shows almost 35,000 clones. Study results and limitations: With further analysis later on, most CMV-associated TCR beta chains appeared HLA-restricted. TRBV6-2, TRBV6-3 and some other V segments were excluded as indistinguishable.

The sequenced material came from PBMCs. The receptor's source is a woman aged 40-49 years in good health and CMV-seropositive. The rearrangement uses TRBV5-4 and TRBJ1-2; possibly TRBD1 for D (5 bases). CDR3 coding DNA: TGTGCCAGCAGGGACACCTACTATGGCTACACCTTC. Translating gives CASRDTYYGYTF.